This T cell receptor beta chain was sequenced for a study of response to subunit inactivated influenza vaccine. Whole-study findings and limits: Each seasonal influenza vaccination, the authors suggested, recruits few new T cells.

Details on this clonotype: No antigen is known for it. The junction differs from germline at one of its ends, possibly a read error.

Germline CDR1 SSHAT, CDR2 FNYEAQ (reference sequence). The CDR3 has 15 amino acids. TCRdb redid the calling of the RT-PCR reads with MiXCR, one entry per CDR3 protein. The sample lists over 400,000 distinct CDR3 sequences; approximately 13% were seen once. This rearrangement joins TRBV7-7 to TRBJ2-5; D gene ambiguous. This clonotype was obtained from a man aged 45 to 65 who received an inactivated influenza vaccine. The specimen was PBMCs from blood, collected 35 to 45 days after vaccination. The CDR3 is CASSNGMENEETQYF. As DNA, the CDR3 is TGTGCTAGCAGCAACGGCATGGAAAACGAAGAGACCCAGTACTTC.